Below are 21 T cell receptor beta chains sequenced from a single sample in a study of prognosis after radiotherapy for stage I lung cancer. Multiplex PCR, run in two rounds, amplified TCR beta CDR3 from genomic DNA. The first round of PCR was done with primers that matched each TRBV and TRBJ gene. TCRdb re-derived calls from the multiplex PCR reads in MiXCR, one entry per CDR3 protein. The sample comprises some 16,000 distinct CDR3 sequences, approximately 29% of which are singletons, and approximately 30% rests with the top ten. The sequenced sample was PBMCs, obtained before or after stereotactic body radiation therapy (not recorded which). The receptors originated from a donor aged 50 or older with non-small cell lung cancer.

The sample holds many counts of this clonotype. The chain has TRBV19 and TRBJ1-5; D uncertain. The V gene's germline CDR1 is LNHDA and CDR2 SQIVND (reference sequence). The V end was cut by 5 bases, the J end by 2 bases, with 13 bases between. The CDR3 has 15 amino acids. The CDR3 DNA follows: TGTGCCAGTAGTTCGGGGAAACGAGGCAATCAGCCCCAGCATTTT. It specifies CASSSGKRGNQPQHF.

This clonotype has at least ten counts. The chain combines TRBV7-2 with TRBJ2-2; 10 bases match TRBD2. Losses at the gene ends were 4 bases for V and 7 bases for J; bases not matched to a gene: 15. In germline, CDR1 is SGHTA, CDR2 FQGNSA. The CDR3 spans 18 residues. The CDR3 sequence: CASSSHFGLAGVVGELFF. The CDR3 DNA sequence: TGTGCCAGCAGCTCCCATTTTGGGCTAGCGGGAGTTGTCGGGGAGCTGTTTTTT. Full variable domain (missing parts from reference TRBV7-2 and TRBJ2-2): GAGVSQSPSNKVTEKGKDVELRCDPISGHTALYWYRQSLGQGLEFLIYFQGNSAPDKSGLPSDRFSAERTGGSVSTLTIQRTQQEDSAVYLCASSSHFGLAGVVGELFFGEGSRLTVL.

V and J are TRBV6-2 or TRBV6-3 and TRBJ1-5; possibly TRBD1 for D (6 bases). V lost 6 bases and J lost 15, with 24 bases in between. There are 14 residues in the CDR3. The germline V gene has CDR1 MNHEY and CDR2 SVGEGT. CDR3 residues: CASSPTGRAQPRHF. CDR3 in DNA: TGTGCCAGCAGCCCAACAGGGAGGGCTCAGCCACGGCATTTT.

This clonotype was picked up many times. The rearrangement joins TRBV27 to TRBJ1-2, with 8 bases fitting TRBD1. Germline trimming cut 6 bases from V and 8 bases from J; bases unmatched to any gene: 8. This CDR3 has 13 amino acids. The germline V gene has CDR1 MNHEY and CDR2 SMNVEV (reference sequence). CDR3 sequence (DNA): TGTGCCAGCAGACTGACAGGGGAGTACGGCTACACCTTC. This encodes CASRLTGEYGYTF.

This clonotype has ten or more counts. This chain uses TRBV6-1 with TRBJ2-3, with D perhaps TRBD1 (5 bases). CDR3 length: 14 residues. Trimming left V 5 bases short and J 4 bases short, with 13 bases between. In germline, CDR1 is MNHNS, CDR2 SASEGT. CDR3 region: CASSRKIQADTQYF. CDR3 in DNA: TGTGCCAGCAGTCGAAAAATACAGGCAGATACGCAGTATTTT.

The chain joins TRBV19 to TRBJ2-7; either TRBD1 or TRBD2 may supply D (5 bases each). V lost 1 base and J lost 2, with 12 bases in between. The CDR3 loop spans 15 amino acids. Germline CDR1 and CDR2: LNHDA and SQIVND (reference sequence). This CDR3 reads CASSIGGTCTYEQYF. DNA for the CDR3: TGTGCCAGTAGTATAGGTGGGACCTGTACCTACGAGCAGTACTTC.

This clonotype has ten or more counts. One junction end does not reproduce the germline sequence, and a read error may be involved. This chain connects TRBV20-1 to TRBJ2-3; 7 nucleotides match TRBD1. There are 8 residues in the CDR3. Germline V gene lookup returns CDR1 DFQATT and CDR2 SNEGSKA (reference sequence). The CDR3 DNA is TGCAGTGCCCAGACAGGGATATTT. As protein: CSAQTGIF.

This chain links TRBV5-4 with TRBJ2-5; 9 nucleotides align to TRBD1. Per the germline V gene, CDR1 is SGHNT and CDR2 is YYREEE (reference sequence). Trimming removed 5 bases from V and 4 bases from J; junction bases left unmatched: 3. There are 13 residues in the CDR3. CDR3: CASSGQGRETQYF. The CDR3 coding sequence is TGTGCCAGCAGTGGACAGGGGAGAGAGACCCAGTACTTC.

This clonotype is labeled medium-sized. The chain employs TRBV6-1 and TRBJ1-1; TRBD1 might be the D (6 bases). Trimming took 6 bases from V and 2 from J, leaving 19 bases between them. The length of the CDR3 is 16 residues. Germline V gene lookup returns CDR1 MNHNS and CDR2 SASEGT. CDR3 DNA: TGTGCCAGCAGAACGAGATGGGACACTTTAAACACTGAAGCTTTCTTT. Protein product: CASRTRWDTLNTEAFF.

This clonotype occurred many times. The CDR3 loop is CASSFRYEQYF. In DNA, the CDR3 is TGTGCCAGCAGTTTTAGGTACGAGCAGTACTTC. V is TRBV28 and J is TRBJ2-7; no firm D call. This CDR3 has 11 amino acids. Germline V gene sequence: CDR1 MDHEN, CDR2 SYDVKM. With 3 bases removed from V and 4 bases from J, the gap between germline ends came to 4 bases.

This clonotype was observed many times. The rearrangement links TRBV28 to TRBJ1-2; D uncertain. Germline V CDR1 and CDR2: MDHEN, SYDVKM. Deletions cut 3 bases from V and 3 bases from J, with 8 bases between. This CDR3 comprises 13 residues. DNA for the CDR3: TGTGCCAGCAGTTTGCAGACGCACTATGGCTACACCTTC. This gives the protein CASSLQTHYGYTF.

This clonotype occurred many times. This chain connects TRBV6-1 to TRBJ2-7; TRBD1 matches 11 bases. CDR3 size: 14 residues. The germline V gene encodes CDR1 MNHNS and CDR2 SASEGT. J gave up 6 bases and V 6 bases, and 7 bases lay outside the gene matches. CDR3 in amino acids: CASSIRDRGIEQYF. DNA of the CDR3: TGTGCCAGCAGCATCCGGGACAGGGGGATCGAGCAGTACTTC.

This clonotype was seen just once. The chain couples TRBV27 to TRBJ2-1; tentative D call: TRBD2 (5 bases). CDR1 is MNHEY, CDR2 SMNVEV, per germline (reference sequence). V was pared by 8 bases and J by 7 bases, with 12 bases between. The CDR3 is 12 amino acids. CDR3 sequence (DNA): TGTGCCAGCTTCCCAACGGGGAATGAGCAGTTCTTC. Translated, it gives CASFPTGNEQFF.

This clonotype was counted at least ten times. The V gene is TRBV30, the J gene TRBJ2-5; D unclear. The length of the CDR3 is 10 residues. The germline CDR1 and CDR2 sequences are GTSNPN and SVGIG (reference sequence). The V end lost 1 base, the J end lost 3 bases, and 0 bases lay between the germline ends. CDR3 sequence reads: CAWSEETQYF. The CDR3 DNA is TGTGCCTGGAGTGAAGAGACCCAGTACTTC. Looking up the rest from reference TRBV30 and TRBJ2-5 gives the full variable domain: SQTIHQWPATLVQPVGSPLSLECTVEGTSNPNLYWYRQAAGRGLQLLFYSVGIGQISSEVPQNLSASRPQDRQFILSSKKLLLSDSGFYLCAWSEETQYFGPGTRLLVL.

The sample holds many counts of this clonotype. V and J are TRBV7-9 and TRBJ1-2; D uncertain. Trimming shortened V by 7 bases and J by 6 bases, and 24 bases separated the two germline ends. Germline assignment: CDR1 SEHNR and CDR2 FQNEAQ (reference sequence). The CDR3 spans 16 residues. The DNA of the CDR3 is TGTGCCAGCACTTCTCCGGAGAAGGGTGGGAAAAATGGCTACACCTTC. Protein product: CASTSPEKGGKNGYTF.

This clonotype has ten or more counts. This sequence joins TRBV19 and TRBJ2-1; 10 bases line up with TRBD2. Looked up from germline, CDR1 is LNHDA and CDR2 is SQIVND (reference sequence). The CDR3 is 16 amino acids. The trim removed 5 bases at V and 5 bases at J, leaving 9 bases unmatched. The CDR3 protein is CASSPPGSGRDNEQFF. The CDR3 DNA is TGTGCCAGTAGTCCCCCGGGGAGCGGGAGGGACAATGAGCAGTTCTTC.

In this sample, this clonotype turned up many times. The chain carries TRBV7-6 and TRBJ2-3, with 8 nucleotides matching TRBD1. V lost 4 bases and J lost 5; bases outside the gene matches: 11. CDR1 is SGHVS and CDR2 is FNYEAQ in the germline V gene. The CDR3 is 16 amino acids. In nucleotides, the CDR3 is TGTGCCAGCAGCTCCTCCGGGACAGGCTTCATAGATACGCAGTATTTT. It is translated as CASSSSGTGFIDTQYF.

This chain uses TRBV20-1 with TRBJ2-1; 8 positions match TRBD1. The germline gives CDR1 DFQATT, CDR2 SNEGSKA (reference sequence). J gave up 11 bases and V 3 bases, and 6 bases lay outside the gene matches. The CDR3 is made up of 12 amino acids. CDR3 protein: CSARAGGSKQFF. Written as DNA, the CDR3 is TGCAGTGCTAGGGCAGGGGGCAGTAAGCAGTTCTTC.

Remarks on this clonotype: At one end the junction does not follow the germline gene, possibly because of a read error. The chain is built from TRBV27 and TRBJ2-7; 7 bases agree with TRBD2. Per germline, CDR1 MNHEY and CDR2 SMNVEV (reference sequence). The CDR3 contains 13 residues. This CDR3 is CASSFQCGSEQHF. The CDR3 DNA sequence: TGTGCCAGCAGTTTCCAGTGCGGGAGCGAGCAGCACTTC.

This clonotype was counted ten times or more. The CDR3 DNA follows: TGTGCCAGCTCACCCGGGACTTTTTTAGAGCAGTACTTC. Translation gives CASSPGTFLEQYF. The gene calls are TRBV18 and TRBJ2-7, with D possibly being TRBD2 (6 bases). This CDR3 is 13 amino acids long. V shed 3 bases and J shed 7 bases, with 13 bases lying between them. The V gene's germline CDR1 is KGHSH and CDR2 LQKENI.

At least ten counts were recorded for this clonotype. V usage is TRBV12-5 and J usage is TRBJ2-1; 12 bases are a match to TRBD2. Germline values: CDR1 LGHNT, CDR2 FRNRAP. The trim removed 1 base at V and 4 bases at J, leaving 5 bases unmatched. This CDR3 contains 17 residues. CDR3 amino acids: CASGLDRLAGVYNEQFF. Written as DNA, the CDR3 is TGTGCTAGTGGTTTGGACCGACTAGCGGGAGTGTACAATGAGCAGTTCTTC.